The entry that follows covers one T cell receptor (beta chain) sequence. A multiplex PCR was run with 60 Vbeta primers and 13 Jbeta primers. Sequencing was performed with immunoSEQ multiplex PCR; in TCRdb, only in-frame clones are kept and a portion is missing. Of 150,000 to 200,000 clones listed, about 65% were seen once; the top ten hold roughly 6.6%. The entry originates in a study of cytomegalovirus exposure and HLA in healthy donors. Germline CDR1 is SGHVS and CDR2 is FNYEAQ. V lost 5 bases and J lost 4; bases outside the gene matches: 13. The CDR3 has 16 residues. The sequence was obtained from a man aged 35-49 years in good health and CMV-seropositive. This chain links TRBV7-6 with TRBJ2-7, with TRBD2 identical over 8 bases. Sequenced sample: PBMCs. The DNA for the CDR3 is TGTGCCAGCAGCCTCGGGGGGGACATAACCACTTACGAGCAGTACTTC. The encoded protein is CASSLGGDITTYEQYF.